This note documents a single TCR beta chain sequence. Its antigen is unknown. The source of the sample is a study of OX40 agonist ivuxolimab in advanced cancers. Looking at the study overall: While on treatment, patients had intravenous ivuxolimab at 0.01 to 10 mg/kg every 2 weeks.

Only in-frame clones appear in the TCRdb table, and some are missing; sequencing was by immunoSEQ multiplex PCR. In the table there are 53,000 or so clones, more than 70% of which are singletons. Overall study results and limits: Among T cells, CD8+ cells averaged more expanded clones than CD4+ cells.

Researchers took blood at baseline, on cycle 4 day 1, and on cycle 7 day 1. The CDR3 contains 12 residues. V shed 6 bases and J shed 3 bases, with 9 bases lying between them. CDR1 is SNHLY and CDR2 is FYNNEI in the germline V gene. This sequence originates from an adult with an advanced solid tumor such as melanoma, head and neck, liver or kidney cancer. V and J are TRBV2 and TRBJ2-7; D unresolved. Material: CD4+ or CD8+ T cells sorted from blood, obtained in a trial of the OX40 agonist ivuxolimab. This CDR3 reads CASSPQYYEQYF. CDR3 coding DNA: TGTGCCAGCAGCCCTCAGTACTACGAGCAGTACTTC.